This entry concerns a single T cell receptor (beta chain). These data are taken from a study of blood T cell repertoires in COVID-19. Sequencing used immunoSEQ multiplex PCR; TCRdb keeps in-frame clones, though not all of them. The data show 350,000 to 550,000 clones, roughly 91% seen once. Trimming took 0 bases from V and 4 from J; bases not matched to a gene: 5. The CDR3 runs to 16 residues. Germline V lookup: CDR1 SGDLS, CDR2 YYNGEE. Sample: peripheral blood. This chain uses TRBV9 with TRBJ2-1; TRBD2 matches 9 bases. This TCR came from a woman aged 25-40 years with acute or convalescent COVID-19. The DNA of the CDR3 is TGTGCCAGCAGCGTAGTGGGCGGGGGGGGATACAATGAGCAGTTCTTC. This sequence encodes CASSVVGGGGYNEQFF.